One T cell receptor beta chain is described in this entry. Using immunoSEQ multiplex PCR, the repertoire was profiled, and TCRdb retains in-frame clones only, with some absent. This sample carries about 69,000 clones, roughly 80% of them seen once, and the ten largest clones take about a tenth. The data stem from a study of blood T cell repertoires in COVID-19. Study-level background: Italy, Spain and the United States were the sources of the convalescent and acute COVID-19 samples.

V lost 4 bases, J lost 0 bases, and 13 bases lay in between. The V gene's germline CDR1 is SGHNT and CDR2 YYREEE (reference sequence). The CDR3 extends over 16 amino acids. This sequence originates from a woman at least 80 years old with acute or convalescent COVID-19. The specimen was peripheral blood. This sequence joins TRBV5-4 and TRBJ1-4; D is ambiguous. The DNA of the CDR3 is TGTGCCAGCAGCAGTGGTAGTTTCACAACTAATGAAAAACTGTTTTTT. Translated: CASSSGSFTTNEKLFF.